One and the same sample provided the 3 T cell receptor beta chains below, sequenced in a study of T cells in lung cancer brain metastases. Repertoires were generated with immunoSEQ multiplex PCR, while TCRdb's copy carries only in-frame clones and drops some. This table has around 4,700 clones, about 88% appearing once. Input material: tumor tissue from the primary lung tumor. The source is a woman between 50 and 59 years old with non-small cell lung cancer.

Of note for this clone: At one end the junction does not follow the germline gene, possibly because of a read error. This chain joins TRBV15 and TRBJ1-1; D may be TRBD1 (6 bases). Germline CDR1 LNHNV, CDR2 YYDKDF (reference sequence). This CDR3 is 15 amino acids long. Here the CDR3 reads CATSRETGLNTKAFF. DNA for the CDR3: TGTGCCACCAGCAGAGAGACAGGACTGAACACTAAAGCTTTCTTT.

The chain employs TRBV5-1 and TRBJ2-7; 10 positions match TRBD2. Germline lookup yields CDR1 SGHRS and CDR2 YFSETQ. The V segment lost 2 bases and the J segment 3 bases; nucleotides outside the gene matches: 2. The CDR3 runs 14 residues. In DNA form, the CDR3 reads TGCGCCAGCAGCTTCTCTAGCGGGGGCTACGAGCAGTACTTC. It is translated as CASSFSSGGYEQYF.

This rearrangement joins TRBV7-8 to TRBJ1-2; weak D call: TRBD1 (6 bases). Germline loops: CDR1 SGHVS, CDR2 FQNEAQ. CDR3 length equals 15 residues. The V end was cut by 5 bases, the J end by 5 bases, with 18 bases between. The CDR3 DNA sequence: TGTGCCAGCAGCGCACGGGACACGGGACGGTATGGCTACACCTTC. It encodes CASSARDTGRYGYTF.